This T cell receptor beta chain was recorded in a study of CD8 T cells in ankylosing spondylitis. Study conclusions and caveats: For ankylosing spondylitis blood, a TCR beta motif of under 10 highly homologous variants appeared characteristic.

Details on this clonotype: Its matching antigen is unknown.

J lost 1 base, V lost 4 bases, and 4 bases had no gene match. CDR3 length equals 15 residues. Germline V gene lookup returns CDR1 SGHTA and CDR2 FQGNSA. One entry per CDR3 protein results from TCRdb running MiXCR on the 5' RACE reads. The table has over 400,000 distinct CDR3 sequences, roughly 26% seen once; the top ten hold 0.89%. Sequenced: blood, either unsorted or a sorted T cell fraction (not recorded which). V usage is TRBV7-2 and J usage is TRBJ2-7, with 10 bases lining up with TRBD2. The receptor comes from a male donor with ankylosing spondylitis. DNA of the CDR3: TGTGCCAGCAGCTCTCTAGCGGGAGTGTCCTACGAGCAGTACTTC. It codes for CASSSLAGVSYEQYF.